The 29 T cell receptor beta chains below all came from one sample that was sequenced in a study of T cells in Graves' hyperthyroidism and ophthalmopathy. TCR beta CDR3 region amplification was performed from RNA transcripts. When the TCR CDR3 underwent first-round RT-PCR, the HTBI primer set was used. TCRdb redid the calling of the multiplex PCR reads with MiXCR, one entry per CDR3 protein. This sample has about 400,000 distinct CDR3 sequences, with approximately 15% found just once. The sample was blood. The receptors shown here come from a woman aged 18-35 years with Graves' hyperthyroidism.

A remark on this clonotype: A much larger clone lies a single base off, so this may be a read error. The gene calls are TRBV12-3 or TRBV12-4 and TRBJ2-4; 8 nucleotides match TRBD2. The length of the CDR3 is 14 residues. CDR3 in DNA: TGTGCCAGCAGGCTTAGCGGGGCAAAAAACATTCGGTACTTC. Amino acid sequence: CASRLSGAKNIRYF.

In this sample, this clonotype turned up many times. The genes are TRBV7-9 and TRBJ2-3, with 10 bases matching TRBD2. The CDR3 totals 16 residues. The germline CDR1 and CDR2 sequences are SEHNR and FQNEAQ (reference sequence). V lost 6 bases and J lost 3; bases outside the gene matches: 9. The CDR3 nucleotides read TGTGCCAGCAGGTCACCGGGACTAGCGTCTACAGATACGCAGTATTTT. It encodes CASRSPGLASTDTQYF.

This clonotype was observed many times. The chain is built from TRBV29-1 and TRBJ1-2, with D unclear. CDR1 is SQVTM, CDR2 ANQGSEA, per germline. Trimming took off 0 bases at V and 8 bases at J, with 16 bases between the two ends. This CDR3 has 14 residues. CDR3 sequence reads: CSVEDRGGSDGYTF. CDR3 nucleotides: TGCAGCGTTGAAGATCGGGGAGGGTCGGACGGCTACACCTTC.

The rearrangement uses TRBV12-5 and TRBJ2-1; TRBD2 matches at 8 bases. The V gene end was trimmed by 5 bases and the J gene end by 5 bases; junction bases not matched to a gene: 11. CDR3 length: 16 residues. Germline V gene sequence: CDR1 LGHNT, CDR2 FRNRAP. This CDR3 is CASGPLERGLHNEQFF. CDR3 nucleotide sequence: TGTGCTAGTGGTCCCCTTGAGCGGGGGCTCCACAATGAGCAGTTCTTC.

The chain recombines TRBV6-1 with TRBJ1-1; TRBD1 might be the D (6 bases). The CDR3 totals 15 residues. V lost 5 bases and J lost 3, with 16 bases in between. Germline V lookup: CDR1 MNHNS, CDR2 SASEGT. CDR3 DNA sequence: TGTGCCAGCAGTCAGGGTTGGGGGCTGGACACTGAAGCTTTCTTT. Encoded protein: CASSQGWGLDTEAFF.

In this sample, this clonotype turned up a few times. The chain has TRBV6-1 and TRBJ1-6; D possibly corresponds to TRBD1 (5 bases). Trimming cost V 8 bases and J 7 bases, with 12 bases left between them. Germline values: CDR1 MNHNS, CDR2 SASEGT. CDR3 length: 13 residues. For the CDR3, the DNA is TGTGCCAGCGTATTGGGGGAAAATTCACCCCTCCACTTT. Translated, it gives CASVLGENSPLHF.

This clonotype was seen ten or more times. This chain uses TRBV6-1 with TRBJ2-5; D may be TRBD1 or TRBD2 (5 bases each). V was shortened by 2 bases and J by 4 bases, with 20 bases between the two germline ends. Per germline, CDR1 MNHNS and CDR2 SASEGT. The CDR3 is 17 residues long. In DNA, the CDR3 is TGTGCCAGCAGTGAATCAACGGGGCGCACCCTCCTAGAGACCCAGTACTTC. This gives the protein CASSESTGRTLLETQYF.

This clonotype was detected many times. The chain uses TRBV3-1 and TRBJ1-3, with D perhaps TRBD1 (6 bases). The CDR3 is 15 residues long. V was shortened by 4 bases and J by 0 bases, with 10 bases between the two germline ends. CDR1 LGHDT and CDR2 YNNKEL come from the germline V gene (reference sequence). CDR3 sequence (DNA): TGTGCCAGCAGCCCGACAGGCCTCTCTGGAAACACCATATATTTT. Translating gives CASSPTGLSGNTIYF.

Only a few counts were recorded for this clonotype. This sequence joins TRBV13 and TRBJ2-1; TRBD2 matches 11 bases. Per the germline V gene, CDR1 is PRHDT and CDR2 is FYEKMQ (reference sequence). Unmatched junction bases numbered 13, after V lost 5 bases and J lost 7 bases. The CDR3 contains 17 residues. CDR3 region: CASSRPILLAGVNEQFF. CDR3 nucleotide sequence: TGTGCCAGCAGCCGCCCAATTTTACTAGCGGGGGTGAATGAGCAGTTCTTC.

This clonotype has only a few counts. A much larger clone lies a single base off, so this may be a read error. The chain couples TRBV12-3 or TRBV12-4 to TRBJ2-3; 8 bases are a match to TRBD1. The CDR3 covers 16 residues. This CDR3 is CASSYSTGGSIDTQYF. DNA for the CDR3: TGTGCCAGCAGCTACTCCACAGGGGGTAGCATAGATACGCAGTATTTT.

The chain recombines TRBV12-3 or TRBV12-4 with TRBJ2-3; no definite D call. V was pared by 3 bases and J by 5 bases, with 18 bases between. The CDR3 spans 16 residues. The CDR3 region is CASSLWRKGIGDTQYF. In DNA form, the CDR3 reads TGTGCCAGCAGTTTGTGGCGGAAAGGGATAGGAGATACGCAGTATTTT.

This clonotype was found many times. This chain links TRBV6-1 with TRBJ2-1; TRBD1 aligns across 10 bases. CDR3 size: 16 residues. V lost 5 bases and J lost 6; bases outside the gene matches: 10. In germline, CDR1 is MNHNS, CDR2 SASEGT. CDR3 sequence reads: CASSSPGQGVSNEQFF. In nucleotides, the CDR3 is TGTGCCAGCAGTTCTCCCGGACAGGGGGTCTCCAATGAGCAGTTCTTC.

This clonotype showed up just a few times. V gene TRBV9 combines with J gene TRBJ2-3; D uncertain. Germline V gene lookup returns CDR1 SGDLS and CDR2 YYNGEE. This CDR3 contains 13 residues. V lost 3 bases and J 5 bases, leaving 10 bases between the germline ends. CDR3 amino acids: CASSGSREDTQYF. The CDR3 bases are TGTGCCAGCAGCGGCTCTAGAGAAGATACGCAGTATTTT.

The CDR3 is CASSQDLGALLHNEQFF. DNA of the CDR3: TGTGCCAGCAGCCAAGATCTAGGGGCCTTGCTACACAATGAGCAGTTCTTC. The genes are TRBV4-2 and TRBJ2-1; a possible D gene is TRBD1 (5 bases). Germline lookup yields CDR1 LGHNA and CDR2 YNFKEQ. V was clipped by 0 bases and J by 5 bases, with 17 bases between them. This CDR3 has 17 residues.

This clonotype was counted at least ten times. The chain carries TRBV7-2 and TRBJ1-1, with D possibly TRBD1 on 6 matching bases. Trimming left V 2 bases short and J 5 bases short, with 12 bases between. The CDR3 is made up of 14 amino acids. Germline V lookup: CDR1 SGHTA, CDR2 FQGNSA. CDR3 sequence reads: CASSLTGRGTEAFF. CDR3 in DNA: TGTGCCAGCAGCTTAACAGGGAGGGGGACTGAAGCTTTCTTT.

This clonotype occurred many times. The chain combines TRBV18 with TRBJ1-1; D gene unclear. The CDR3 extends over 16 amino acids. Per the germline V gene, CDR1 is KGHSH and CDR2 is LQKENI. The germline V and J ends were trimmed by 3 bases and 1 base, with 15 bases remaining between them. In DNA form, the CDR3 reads TGTGCCAGCTCACCTACGTTTTCCCGAACGAACACTGAAGCTTTCTTT. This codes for CASSPTFSRTNTEAFF.

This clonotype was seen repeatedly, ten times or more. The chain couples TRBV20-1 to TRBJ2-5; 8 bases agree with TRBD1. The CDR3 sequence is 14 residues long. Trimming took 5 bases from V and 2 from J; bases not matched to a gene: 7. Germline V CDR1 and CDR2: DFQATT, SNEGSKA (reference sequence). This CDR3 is CSALPRDRQETQYF. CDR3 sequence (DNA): TGCAGTGCTTTACCCCGGGACAGGCAAGAGACCCAGTACTTC.

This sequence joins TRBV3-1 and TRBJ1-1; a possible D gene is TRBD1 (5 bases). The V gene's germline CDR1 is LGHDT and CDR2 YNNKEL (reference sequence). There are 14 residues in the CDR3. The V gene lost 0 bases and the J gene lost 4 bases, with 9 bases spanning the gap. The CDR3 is CASSQEVGGTEAFF. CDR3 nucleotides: TGTGCCAGCAGCCAAGAGGTGGGGGGCACTGAAGCTTTCTTT.

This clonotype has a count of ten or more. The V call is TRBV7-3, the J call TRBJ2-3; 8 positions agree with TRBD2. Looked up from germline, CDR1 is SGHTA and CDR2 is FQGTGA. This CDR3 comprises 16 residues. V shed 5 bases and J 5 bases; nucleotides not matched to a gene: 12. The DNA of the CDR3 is TGTGCCAGCAGCCCCCAACGCGGTCTAGCGGGAGATACGCAGTATTTT. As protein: CASSPQRGLAGDTQYF.

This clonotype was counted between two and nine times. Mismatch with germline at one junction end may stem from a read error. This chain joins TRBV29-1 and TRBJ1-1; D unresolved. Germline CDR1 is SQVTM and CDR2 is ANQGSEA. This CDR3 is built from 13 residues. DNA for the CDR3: TGCAGCGTTCATCAGAGGTTGAACGCTGAAGCTTTCTTT. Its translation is CSVHQRLNAEAFF.

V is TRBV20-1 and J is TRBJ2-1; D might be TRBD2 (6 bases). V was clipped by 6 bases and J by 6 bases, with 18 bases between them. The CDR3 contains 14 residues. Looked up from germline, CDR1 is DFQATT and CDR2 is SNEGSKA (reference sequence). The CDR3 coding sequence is TGCAGTGCCGCCACTAGCAGTGGCGGCAATGAGCAGTTCTTC. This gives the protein CSAATSSGGNEQFF.

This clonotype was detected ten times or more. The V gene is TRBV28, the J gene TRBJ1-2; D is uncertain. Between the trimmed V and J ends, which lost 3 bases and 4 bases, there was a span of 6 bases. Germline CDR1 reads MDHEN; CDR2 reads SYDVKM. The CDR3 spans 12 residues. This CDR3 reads CASSFSSYGYTF. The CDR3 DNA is TGTGCCAGCAGTTTCAGCAGCTATGGCTACACCTTC.

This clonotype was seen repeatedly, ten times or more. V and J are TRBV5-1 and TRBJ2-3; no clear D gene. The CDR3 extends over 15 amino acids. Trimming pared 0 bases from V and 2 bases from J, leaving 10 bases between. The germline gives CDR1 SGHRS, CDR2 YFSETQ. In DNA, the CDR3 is TGCGCCAGCAGCTTGGTGGCAGACTCCACAGATACGCAGTATTTT. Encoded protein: CASSLVADSTDTQYF. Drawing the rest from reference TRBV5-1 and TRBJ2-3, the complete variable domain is KAGVTQTPRYLIKTRGQQVTLSCSPISGHRSVSWYQQTPGQGLQFLFEYFSETQRNKGNFPGRFSGRQFSNSRSEMNVSTLELGDSALYLCASSLVADSTDTQYFGPGTRLTVL.

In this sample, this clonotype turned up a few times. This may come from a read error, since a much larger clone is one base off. CDR3 DNA: TGTGTCAGCAGTTTATGGGGGCAGGACAGCTCCTACGAGCAGTACTTC. Amino acids: CVSSLWGQDSSYEQYF. The chain links TRBV28 to TRBJ2-7, with a weak D call TRBD1 (6 bases). The CDR3 runs to 16 residues. Germline values: CDR1 MDHEN, CDR2 SYDVKM.

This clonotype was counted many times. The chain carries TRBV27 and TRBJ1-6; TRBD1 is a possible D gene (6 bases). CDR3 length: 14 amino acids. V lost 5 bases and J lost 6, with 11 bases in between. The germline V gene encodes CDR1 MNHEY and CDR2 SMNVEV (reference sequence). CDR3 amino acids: CASSPRGFNSPLHF. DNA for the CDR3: TGTGCCAGCAGTCCGAGGGGGTTTAATTCACCCCTCCACTTT.

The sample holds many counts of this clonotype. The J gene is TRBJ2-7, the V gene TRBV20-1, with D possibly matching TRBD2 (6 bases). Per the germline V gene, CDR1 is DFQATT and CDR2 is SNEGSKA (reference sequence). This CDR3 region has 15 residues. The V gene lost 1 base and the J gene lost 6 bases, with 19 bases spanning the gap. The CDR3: CSARVPGLRESEQYF. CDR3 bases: TGCAGTGCTAGAGTACCGGGACTCCGAGAGTCCGAGCAGTACTTC.

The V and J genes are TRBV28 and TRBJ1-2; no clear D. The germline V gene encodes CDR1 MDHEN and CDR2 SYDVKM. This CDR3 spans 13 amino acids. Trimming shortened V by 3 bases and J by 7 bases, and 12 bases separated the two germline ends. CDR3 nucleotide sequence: TGTGCCAGCAGTTTGTTCCCACTGGGTGGCTACACCTTC. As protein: CASSLFPLGGYTF.

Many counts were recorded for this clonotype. In DNA form, the CDR3 reads TGTGCCATCAGTGGGAGAGAAAGTGAAAAACTGTTTTTT. Protein sequence: CAISGRESEKLFF. V and J are TRBV10-3 and TRBJ1-4; D not resolved. The CDR3 runs to 13 residues. Germline CDR1 reads ENHRY; CDR2 reads SYGVKD. V was shortened by 4 bases and J by 7 bases, with 10 bases between the two germline ends.

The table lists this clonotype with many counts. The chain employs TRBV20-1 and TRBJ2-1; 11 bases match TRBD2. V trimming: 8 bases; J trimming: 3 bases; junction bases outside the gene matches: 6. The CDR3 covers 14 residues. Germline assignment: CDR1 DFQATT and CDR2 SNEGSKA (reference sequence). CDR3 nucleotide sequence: TGCAGTTGTAGCGGGAGGGCCGACTACAATGAGCAGTTCTTC. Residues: CSCSGRADYNEQFF.